This TCR beta chain is from a study of T cells in tuberculosis. The time point is: new active TB diagnosis, blood taken before or within 7 days of starting treatment. Trimming took off 4 bases at V and 4 bases at J, with 13 bases between the two ends. CDR3 length: 13 residues. Per the germline V gene, CDR1 is GTSNPN and CDR2 is SVGIG (reference sequence). Profiled with immunoSEQ multiplex PCR; TCRdb holds only in-frame clones, not every one. Of about 30,000 clones in the sample, approximately 90% were seen once. This clone occurred a few times. The chain couples TRBV30 to TRBJ1-2; D perhaps matches TRBD1 (5 bases). The receptor's source is an adult with tuberculosis. The material was PBMCs, obtained at tuberculosis diagnosis. CDR3 DNA: TGTGCCTGGACCACCTGGGGGGGCTATGGCTACACCTTC. Translation: CAWTTWGGYGYTF.